This T cell receptor (beta chain) was sequenced in a study of PD-1 blockade in classical Hodgkin lymphoma. Study-wide points: With respect to the repertoire differences, their causes, possibly disease activity or prior therapy, remain undefined. Newly diagnosed patients reportedly trailed healthy donors in baseline TCR diversity.

This clone was counted between two and nine times. Its antigen is not known. Data came from immunoSEQ multiplex PCR; TCRdb stores just in-frame clones and leaves some out. The table records some 21,000 clones, approximately 82% of them present only once. The time point was: newly diagnosed, previously untreated cHL patient sample. Magnetic negative selection of thawed PBMCs was the method by which CD4+ T cells were purified. Germline V CDR1 and CDR2: KGHSH, LQKENI. V shed 0 bases and J 4 bases; nucleotides not matched to a gene: 6. The CDR3 totals 18 residues. The sequencing sample was made of CD4+ T cells from blood. The rearrangement links TRBV18 to TRBJ2-1; the match to TRBD2 covers 13 bases. The source of this sequence is a human donor with classical Hodgkin lymphoma. In DNA, the CDR3 is TGTGCCAGCTCACCACCCGGACTAGCGGGAGTGGGTTACAATGAGCAGTTCTTC. Translation: CASSPPGLAGVGYNEQFF.